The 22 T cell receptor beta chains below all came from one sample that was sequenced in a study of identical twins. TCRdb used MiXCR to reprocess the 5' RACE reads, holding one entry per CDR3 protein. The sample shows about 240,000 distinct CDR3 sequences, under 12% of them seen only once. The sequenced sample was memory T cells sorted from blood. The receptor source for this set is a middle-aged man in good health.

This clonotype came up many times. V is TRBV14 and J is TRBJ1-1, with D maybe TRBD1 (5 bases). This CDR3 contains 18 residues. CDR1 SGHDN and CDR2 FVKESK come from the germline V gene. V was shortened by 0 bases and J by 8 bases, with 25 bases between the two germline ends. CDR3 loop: CASSQDRDGLWGFEEAFF. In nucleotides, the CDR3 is TGTGCCAGCAGCCAAGATCGGGACGGACTTTGGGGCTTCGAAGAAGCTTTCTTT. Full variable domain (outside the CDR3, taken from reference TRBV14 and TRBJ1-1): EAGVTQFPSHSVIEKGQTVTLRCDPISGHDNLYWYRRVMGKEIKFLLHFVKESKQDESGMPNNRFLAERTGGTYSTLKVQPAELEDSGVYFCASSQDRDGLWGFEEAFFGQGTRLTVV.

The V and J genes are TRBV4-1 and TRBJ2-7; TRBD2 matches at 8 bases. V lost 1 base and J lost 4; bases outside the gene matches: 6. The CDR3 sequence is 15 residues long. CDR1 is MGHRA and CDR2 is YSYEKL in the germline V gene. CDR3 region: CASSQVGGALYEQYF. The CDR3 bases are TGCGCCAGCAGCCAAGTCGGGGGGGCCTTATACGAGCAGTACTTC.

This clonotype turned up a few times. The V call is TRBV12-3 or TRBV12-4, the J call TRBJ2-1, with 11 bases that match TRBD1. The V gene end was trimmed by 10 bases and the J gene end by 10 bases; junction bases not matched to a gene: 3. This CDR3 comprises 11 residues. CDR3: CATRTGGEQFF. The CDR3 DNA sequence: TGTGCCACTCGGACAGGGGGCGAGCAGTTCTTC.

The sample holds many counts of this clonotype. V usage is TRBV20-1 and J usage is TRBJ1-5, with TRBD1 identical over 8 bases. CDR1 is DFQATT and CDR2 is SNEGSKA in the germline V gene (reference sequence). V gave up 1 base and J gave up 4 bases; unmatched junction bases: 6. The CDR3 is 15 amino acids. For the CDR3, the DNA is TGCAGTGCTAGAGGCAGGGGGCTATGGAATCAGCCCCAGCATTTT. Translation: CSARGRGLWNQPQHF.

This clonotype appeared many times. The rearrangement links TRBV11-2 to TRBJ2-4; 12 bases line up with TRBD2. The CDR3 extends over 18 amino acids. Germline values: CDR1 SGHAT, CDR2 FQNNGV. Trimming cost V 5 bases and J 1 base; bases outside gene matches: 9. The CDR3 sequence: CASSPTSGGSLAKNIQYF. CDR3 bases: TGTGCCAGCAGCCCCACTAGCGGGGGGAGTCTTGCCAAAAACATTCAGTACTTC.

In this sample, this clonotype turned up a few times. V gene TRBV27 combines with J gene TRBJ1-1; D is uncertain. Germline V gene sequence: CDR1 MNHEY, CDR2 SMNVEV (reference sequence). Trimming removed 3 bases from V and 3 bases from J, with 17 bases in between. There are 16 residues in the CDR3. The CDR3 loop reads CASSFPLALGDTEAFF. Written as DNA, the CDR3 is TGTGCCAGCAGTTTCCCCCTCGCCCTGGGTGACACTGAAGCTTTCTTT.

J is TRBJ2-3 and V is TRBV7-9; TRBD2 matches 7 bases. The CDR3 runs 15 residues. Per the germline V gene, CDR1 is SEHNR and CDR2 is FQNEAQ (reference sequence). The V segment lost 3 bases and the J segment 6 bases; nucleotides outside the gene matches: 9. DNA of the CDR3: TGTGCCAGCAGCTTGGGACTAAAGGGCGGCGATACGCAGTATTTT. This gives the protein CASSLGLKGGDTQYF.

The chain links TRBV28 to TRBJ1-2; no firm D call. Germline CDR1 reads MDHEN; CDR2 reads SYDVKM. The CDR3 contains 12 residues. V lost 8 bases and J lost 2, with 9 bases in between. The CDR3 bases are TGTGCCAGCGAGAAAGGGAACTATGGCTACACCTTC. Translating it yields CASEKGNYGYTF.

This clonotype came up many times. CDR3 region: CASTPSGYTGELFF. The CDR3 DNA is TGTGCCAGCACCCCTTCAGGGTACACCGGGGAGCTGTTTTTT. V gene TRBV12-3 or TRBV12-4 combines with J gene TRBJ2-2, with D perhaps matching TRBD1 (5 bases). Trimming removed 7 bases from V and 3 bases from J, with 12 bases in between. This CDR3 contains 14 residues.

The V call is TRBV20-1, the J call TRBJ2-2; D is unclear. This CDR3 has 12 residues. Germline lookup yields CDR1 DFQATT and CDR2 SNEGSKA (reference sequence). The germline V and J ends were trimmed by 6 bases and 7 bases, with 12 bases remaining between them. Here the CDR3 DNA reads TGCAGTGCGGAGTGGGGTTTCGGGGAGCTGTTTTTT. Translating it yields CSAEWGFGELFF.

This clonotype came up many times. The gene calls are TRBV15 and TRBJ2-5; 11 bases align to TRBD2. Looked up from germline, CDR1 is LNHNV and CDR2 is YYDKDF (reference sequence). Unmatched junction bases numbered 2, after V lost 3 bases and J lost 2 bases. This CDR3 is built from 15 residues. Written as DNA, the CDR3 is TGTGCCACCAGCAGGACTAGCGGGGAACAAGAGACCCAGTACTTC. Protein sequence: CATSRTSGEQETQYF.

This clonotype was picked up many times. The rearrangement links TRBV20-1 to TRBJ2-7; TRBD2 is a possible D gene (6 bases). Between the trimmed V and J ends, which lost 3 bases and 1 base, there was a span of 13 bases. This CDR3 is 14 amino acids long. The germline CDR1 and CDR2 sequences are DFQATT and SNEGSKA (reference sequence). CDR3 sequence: CSASPGGWSYEQYF. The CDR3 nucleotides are TGCAGTGCTAGCCCCGGGGGTTGGTCCTACGAGCAGTACTTC.

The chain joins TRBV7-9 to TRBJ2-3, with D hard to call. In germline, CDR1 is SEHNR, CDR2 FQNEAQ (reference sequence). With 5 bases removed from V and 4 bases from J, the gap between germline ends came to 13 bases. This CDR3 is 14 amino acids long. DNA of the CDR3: TGTGCCAGCAGCCCCGATACCCGAGCAGATACGCAGTATTTT. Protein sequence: CASSPDTRADTQYF.

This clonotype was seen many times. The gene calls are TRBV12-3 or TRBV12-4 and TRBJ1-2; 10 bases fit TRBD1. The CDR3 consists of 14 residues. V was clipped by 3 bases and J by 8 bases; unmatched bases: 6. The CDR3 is CASSLGGQGLGYTF. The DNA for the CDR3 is TGTGCCAGCAGTTTGGGGGGACAGGGGCTCGGCTACACCTTC.

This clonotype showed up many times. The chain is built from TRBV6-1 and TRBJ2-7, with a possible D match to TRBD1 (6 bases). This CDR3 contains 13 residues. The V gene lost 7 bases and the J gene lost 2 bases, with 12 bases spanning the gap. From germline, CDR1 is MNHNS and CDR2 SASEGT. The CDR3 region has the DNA TGTGCCAGCAATCGGGACATTACCTACGAGCAGTACTTC. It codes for CASNRDITYEQYF.

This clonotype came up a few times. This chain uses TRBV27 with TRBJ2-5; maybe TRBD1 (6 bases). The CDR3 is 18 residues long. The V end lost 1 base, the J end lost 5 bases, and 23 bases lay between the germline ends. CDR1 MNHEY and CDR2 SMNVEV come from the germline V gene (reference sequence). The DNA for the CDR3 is TGTGCCAGCAGTTTATTCACAGGGACCCCGAGGGTTCTCGAGACCCAGTACTTC. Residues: CASSLFTGTPRVLETQYF.

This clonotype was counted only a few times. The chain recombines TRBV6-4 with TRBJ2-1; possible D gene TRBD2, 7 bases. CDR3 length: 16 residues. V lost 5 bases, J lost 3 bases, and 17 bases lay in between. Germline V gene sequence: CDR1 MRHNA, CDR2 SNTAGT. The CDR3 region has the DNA TGTGCCAGCAGTCCGAGGGGGGGGGGACTCTACAATGAGCAGTTCTTC. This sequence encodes CASSPRGGGLYNEQFF.

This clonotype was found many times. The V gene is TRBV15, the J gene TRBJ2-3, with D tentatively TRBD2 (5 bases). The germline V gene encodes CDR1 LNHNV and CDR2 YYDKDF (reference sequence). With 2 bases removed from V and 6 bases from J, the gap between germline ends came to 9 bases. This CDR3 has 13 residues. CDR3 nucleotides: TGTGCCACCAGCAGACCGGGGTCGGATACGCAGTATTTT. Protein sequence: CATSRPGSDTQYF.

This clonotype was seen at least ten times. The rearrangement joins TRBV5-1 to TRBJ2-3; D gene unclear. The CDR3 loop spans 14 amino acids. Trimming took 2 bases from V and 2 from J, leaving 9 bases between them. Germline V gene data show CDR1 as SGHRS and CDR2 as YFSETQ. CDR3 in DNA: TGCGCCAGCAGCTTAGGGTCGTTCACAGATACGCAGTATTTT. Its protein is CASSLGSFTDTQYF.

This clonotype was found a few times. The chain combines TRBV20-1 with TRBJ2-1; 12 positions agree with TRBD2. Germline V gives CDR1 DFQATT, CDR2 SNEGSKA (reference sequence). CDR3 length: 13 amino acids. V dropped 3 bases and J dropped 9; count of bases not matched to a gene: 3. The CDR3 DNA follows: TGCAGTGCTAGTAAGACTAGCGGGGGTGAGCAGTTCTTC. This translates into CSASKTSGGEQFF.

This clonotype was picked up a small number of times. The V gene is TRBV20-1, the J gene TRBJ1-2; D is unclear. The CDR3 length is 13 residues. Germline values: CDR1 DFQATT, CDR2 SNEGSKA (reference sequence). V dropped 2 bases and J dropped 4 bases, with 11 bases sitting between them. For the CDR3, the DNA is TGCAGTGCTAGATTGCGTCAATCCTATGGCTACACCTTC. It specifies CSARLRQSYGYTF.

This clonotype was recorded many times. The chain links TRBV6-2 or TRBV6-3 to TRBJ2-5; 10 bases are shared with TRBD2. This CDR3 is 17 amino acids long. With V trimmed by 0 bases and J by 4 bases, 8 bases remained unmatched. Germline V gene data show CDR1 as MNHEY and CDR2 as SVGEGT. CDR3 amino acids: CASSYSSLAGEVETQYF. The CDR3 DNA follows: TGTGCCAGCAGTTACTCTTCCCTAGCGGGGGAGGTAGAGACCCAGTACTTC.